This T cell receptor (beta chain) was identified in a study of graft-versus-host responses after intestinal transplantation. Study-level points and caveats: Some GvH clones appeared in ileal mucosa or blood before recipient bone marrow.

Germline CDR1 and CDR2: KGHSH and LQKENI. The CDR3 spans 16 residues. Trimming cost V 5 bases and J 2 bases; bases outside gene matches: 6. Generated by immunoSEQ multiplex PCR, the TCRdb table keeps only in-frame clones and is missing some. This sample has about 85,000 clones, with roughly 80% found just once. In the case of this clone: Its antigen is unknown.

This chain links TRBV18 with TRBJ2-5, with 12 nucleotides matching TRBD2. The sequence derives from a human donor who received an intestinal transplant. Sequencing used unstimulated CD4+ T cells sorted from spleen or lymph node cells, obtained before intestinal transplant. CDR3 residues: CASSKLAGGEQETQYF. DNA of the CDR3: TGTGCCAGCTCAAAACTAGCGGGGGGCGAACAAGAGACCCAGTACTTC.